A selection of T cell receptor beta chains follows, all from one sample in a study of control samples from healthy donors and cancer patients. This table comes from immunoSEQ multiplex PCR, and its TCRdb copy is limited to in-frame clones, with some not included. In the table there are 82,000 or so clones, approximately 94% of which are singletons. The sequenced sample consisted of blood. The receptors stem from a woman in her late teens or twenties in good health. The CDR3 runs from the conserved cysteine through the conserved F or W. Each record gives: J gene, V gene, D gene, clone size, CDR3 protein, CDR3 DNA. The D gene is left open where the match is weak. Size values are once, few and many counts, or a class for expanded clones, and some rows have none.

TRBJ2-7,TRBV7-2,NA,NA,CASSRTLLRNYEQYF,TGTGCCAGCAGCCGGACACTGTTGCGGAACTACGAGCAGTACTTC
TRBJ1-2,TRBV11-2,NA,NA,CASSLVPGLRANYGYTF,TGTGCCAGCAGCTTGGTACCGGGACTACGGGCCAACTATGGCTACACCTTC
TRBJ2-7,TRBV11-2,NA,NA,CASSLGPGVSYEQYF,TGTGCCAGCAGCTTAGGCCCAGGGGTCTCCTACGAGCAGTACTTC
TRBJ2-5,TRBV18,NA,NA,CASSLSPRSETQYF,TGTGCCAGCTCACTGAGCCCTAGGTCGGAGACCCAGTACTTC
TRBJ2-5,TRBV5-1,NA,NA,CASSLSGTQGIGETQYF,TGCGCCAGCAGCTTGTCGGGGACCCAGGGGATTGGAGAGACCCAGTACTTC
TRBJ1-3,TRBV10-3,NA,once,CAISNRRDGGAGAGNTIYF,TGTGCCATCAGTAATCGAAGGGATGGAGGGGCCGGAGCCGGAAACACCATATATTTT
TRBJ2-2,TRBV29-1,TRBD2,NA,CSVENPSGRIPGELFF,TGCAGCGTTGAGAACCCTAGCGGGAGGATCCCCGGGGAGCTGTTTTTT
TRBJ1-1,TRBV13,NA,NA,CASSLNPGIMNTEAFF,TGTGCCAGCAGCTTAAACCCAGGGATAATGAACACTGAAGCTTTCTTT
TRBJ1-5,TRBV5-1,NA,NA,CASSLESGNQPQHF,TGCGCCAGCAGCTTGGAGTCGGGAAATCAGCCCCAGCATTTT
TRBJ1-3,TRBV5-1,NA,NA,CASSFNRAGGNTIYF,TGCGCCAGCAGCTTTAACAGGGCTGGGGGAAACACCATATATTTT
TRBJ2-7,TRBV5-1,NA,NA,CASSPRDGSYEQYF,TGCGCCAGCAGCCCCCGGGACGGCTCCTACGAGCAGTACTTC
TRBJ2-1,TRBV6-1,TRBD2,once,CASSEIFPGTSGATPRNEQFF,TGTGCCAGCAGTGAAATTTTCCCTGGGACTAGCGGGGCTACACCCCGAAATGAGCAGTTCTTC
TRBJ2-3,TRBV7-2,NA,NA,CASSWGTDTQYF,TGTGCCAGCAGCTGGGGCACAGATACGCAGTATTTT
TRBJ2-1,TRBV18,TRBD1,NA,CASSPVTGGQFF,TGTGCCAGCTCACCAGTAACAGGGGGGCAGTTCTTC
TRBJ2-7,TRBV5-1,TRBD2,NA,CASSWAGTKSYEQYF,TGCGCCAGCAGCTGGGCCGGGACTAAGTCCTACGAGCAGTACTTC
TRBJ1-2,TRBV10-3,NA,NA,CAINFDRSYGYTF,TGTGCCATCAACTTCGACAGATCCTATGGCTACACCTTC
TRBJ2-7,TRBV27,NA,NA,CASRQDWREQYF,TGTGCCAGCAGGCAAGACTGGCGAGAGCAGTACTTC
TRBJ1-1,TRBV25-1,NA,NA,CASSTDSEGLGDTEAFF,TGTGCCAGCAGCACCGATTCCGAGGGGTTAGGAGACACTGAAGCTTTCTTT
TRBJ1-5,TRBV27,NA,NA,CASSAAIRNQPQHF,TGTGCCAGCAGTGCTGCGATTAGGAATCAGCCCCAGCATTTT
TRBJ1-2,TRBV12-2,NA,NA,CASRSEDYVGGGSYGYTF,NA
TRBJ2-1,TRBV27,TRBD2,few,CASSGFVGTSIDNEQFF,TGTGCCAGCAGCGGATTCGTTGGGACTAGCATCGACAATGAGCAGTTCTTC
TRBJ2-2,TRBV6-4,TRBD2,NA,CASSGWTYPSGVGELFF,TGTGCCAGCAGTGGATGGACATACCCGAGCGGGGTCGGGGAGCTGTTTTTT
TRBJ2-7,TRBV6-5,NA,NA,CASSLSPDSSYEQYF,TGTGCCAGCAGTCTAAGCCCGGATTCCTCCTACGAGCAGTACTTC
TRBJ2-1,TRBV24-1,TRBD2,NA,CATSDILAGTPSGEQFF,TGTGCCACCAGTGATATACTAGCGGGGACTCCATCGGGTGAGCAGTTCTTC
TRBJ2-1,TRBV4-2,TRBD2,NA,CASSQGASGRVKGEQFF,TGTGCCAGCAGCCAAGGGGCTAGCGGGAGGGTGAAGGGCGAGCAGTTCTTC
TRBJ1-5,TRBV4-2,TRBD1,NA,CASSQGRTGVQPQHF,TGTGCCAGCAGCCAAGGGAGGACAGGGGTACAGCCCCAGCATTTT
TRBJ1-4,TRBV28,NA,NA,CASTGPHGGIGKLFF,TGTGCCAGCACCGGGCCCCACGGGGGCATTGGAAAACTGTTTTTT
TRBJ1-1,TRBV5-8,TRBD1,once,CASSFDRATEAFF,TGTGCCAGCAGCTTTGACAGGGCCACTGAAGCTTTCTTT
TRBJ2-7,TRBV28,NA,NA,CASSPTVSEQYF,TGTGCCAGCAGTCCCACGGTGAGCGAGCAGTACTTC
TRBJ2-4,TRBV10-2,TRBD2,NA,CATRLGGDIQYF,TGCGCCACCAGGCTCGGGGGGGACATTCAGTACTTC
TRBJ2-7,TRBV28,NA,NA,CASSFLGVAYEQYF,TGTGCCAGCAGTTTTCTGGGGGTGGCCTACGAGCAGTACTTC
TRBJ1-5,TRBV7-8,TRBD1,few,CASSLGDRDQPQHF,TGTGCCAGCAGCTTAGGGGACAGGGATCAGCCCCAGCATTTT
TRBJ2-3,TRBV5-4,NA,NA,CASSFWKSSTDTQYF,TGTGCCAGCAGCTTCTGGAAATCTAGCACAGATACGCAGTATTTT
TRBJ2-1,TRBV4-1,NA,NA,CASSPSGWNEQFF,TGCGCCAGCAGCCCGTCGGGGTGGAATGAGCAGTTCTTC
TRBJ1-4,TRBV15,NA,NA,CATSSGRGSREKLFF,TGTGCCACCAGCAGCGGAAGGGGGTCAAGAGAAAAACTGTTTTTT
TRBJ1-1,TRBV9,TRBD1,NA,CASSGFTGGGTEAFF,TGTGCCAGCAGCGGATTTACAGGGGGCGGAACTGAAGCTTTCTTT
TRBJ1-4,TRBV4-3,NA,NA,CASSQVGGGEKLFF,TGCGCCAGCAGCCAAGTGGGGGGAGGGGAAAAACTGTTTTTT
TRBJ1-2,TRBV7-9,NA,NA,CASSFWGGQGILDGYTF,TGTGCCAGCAGCTTTTGGGGCGGGCAGGGGATCTTGGATGGCTACACCTTC
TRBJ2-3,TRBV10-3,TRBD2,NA,CAIIPTGTSGGPPVDTQYF,TGTGCCATCATTCCTACCGGGACTAGCGGGGGCCCTCCGGTAGATACGCAGTATTTT
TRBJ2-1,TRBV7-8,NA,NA,CASSLVAVSYNEQFF,TGTGCCAGCAGCTTAGTAGCGGTCTCCTACAATGAGCAGTTCTTC
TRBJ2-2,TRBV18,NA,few,CASSPAQAPTGELFF,TGTGCCAGCTCACCAGCACAGGCCCCGACCGGGGAGCTGTTTTTT
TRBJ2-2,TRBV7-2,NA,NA,CASSEAGELFF,TGTGCCAGCAGCGAGGCCGGGGAGCTGTTTTTT
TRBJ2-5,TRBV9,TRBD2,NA,CASSPGLAGGPGETQYF,TGTGCCAGCAGCCCGGGACTAGCGGGAGGGCCAGGAGAGACCCAGTACTTC
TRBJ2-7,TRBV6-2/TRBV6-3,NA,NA,CASSYSPGTEQYF,TGTGCCAGCAGTTACTCACCCGGGACAGAGCAGTACTTC
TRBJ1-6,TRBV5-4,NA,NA,CASSLVKTGTANSPLHF,TGTGCCAGCAGCTTGGTTAAAACCGGGACGGCCAATTCACCCCTCCACTTT
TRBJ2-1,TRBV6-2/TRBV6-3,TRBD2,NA,CASSPSKRESSYNEQFF,TGTGCCAGCAGTCCATCAAAGCGGGAGAGCTCCTACAATGAGCAGTTCTTC
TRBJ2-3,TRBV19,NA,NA,CASSARGPRGTDTQYF,TGTGCCAGTAGTGCCCGCGGGCCCAGGGGCACAGATACGCAGTATTTT
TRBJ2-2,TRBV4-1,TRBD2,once,CASSQGSGSLFAGELFF,TGCGCCAGCAGCCAAGGTAGCGGGAGTTTATTTGCCGGGGAGCTGTTTTTT
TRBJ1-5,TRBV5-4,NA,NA,CASSLSPVEESEPQHF,TGTGCCAGCAGCTTGTCCCCGGTTGAGGAGTCAGAGCCCCAGCATTTT
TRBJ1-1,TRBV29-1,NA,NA,CSVEFAAGSEAFF,TGCAGCGTTGAATTTGCGGCTGGGTCTGAAGCTTTCTTT
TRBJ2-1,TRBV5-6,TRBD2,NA,CASSLGLAATYNEQFF,TGTGCCAGCAGCTTGGGACTAGCGGCTACCTACAATGAGCAGTTCTTC
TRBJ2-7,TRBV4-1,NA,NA,CASSPGRNYEQYF,TGCGCCAGCAGTCCCGGACGGAATTACGAGCAGTACTTC
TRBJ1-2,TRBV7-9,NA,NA,CASSLGVAGTYTF,TGTGCCAGCAGCTTAGGTGTGGCAGGGACCTACACCTTC
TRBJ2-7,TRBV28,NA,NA,CASSLGRAYEQYF,TGTGCCAGCAGTTTAGGCAGGGCGTACGAGCAGTACTTC
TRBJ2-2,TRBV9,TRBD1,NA,CASSATGGLPGELFF,TGTGCCAGCAGCGCGACAGGGGGCTTACCCGGGGAGCTGTTTTTT